What follows are 21 T cell receptor beta chains derived from one specimen sequenced in a study of blood T cell repertoires in COVID-19. TCRdb's table, derived via immunoSEQ multiplex PCR, lists solely in-frame clones and lacks some. Here the sample spans 250,000 to 300,000 clones, 80% to 90% being singletons. Sequencing input: peripheral blood. The receptor source for this set is a woman aged 30 to 39 with COVID-19, enrolled during active disease.

Only one count was recorded for this clone. The CDR3 spells CASSPRQGDPYGYTF. CDR3 DNA sequence: TGTGCCAGCTCACCGAGACAGGGGGACCCGTATGGCTACACCTTC. This rearrangement joins TRBV18 to TRBJ1-2; 9 bases match TRBD1. The CDR3 has 15 residues. From germline, CDR1 is KGHSH and CDR2 LQKENI. Trimming at V came to 3 bases and at J to 5 bases, leaving 7 bases not matched to a gene. Drawing the rest from reference TRBV18 and TRBJ1-2, the complete variable domain is NAGVMQNPRHLVRRRGQEARLRCSPMKGHSHVYWYRQLPEEGLKFMVYLQKENIIDESGMPKERFSAEFPKEGPSILRIQQVVRGDSAAYFCASSPRQGDPYGYTFGSGTRLTVV.

The chain recombines TRBV5-6 with TRBJ1-4; 7 bases align to TRBD1. J was trimmed by 5 bases and V by 4 bases; bases with no gene match: 14. CDR1 is SGHDT and CDR2 is YYEEEE in the germline V gene. This CDR3 spans 17 amino acids. The CDR3 DNA reads as TGTGCCAGCAGCAAATCGGCCTTGGGGACAGAGAATGAAAAACTGTTTTTT. It yields the protein CASSKSALGTENEKLFF.

The CDR3 is CASSLPGLSSYEQYF. Here the CDR3 DNA reads TGTGCCAGCAGCTTGCCGGGACTGAGCTCCTACGAGCAGTACTTC. The genes are TRBV7-9 and TRBJ2-7; tentatively, D is TRBD2 (6 bases). CDR3 size: 15 residues. The germline V and J ends were trimmed by 3 bases and 0 bases, with 12 bases remaining between them. CDR1 is SEHNR and CDR2 is FQNEAQ in the germline V gene (reference sequence).

The table lists this clone with a few counts. This chain links TRBV3-1 (or the pseudogene TRBV3-2) with TRBJ1-4; 7 bases fit TRBD1. This CDR3 has 14 residues. V shed 2 bases and J 5 bases; nucleotides not matched to a gene: 2. In germline, CDR1 is LGHDT, CDR2 YNNKEL (reference sequence). CDR3 in amino acids: CASSQRGQNEKLFF. The CDR3 region has the DNA TGTGCCAGCAGCCAAAGGGGACAGAATGAAAAACTGTTTTTT.

This clone was counted once. The chain couples TRBV6-4 to TRBJ1-2; D is unclear. This CDR3 has 16 amino acids. Trimming pared 0 bases from V and 0 bases from J, leaving 11 bases between. CDR1 and CDR2 (germline): MRHNA, SNTAGT. CDR3 protein: CASSDSPGIANYGYTF. In DNA, the CDR3 is TGTGCCAGCAGTGACTCTCCAGGTATAGCTAACTATGGCTACACCTTC.

The V call is TRBV15, the J call TRBJ2-7; tentatively, D is TRBD1 (7 bases). Deletions cut 0 bases from V and 0 bases from J, with 18 bases between. The CDR3 length is 18 residues. From germline, CDR1 is LNHNV and CDR2 YYDKDF (reference sequence). The CDR3 here is CATSREKPGRGVSYEQYF. The CDR3, as DNA: TGTGCCACCAGCAGAGAAAAACCCGGCAGGGGGGTCTCCTACGAGCAGTACTTC.

The genes are TRBV18 and TRBJ1-4; a possible D gene is TRBD1 (6 bases). CDR3 length: 16 amino acids. Germline V CDR1 and CDR2: KGHSH, LQKENI. V lost 3 bases to trimming and J lost 5 bases, with 16 bases between them. The CDR3 loop is CASSPLMDSPNEKLFF. Here the CDR3 DNA reads TGTGCCAGCTCACCCCTGATGGACAGCCCGAATGAAAAACTGTTTTTT.

This clone was detected only a few times. The gene calls are TRBV3-1 (or the pseudogene TRBV3-2) and TRBJ1-6, with a possible D match to TRBD1 (5 bases). Germline V gives CDR1 LGHDT, CDR2 YNNKEL (reference sequence). The CDR3 is made up of 15 amino acids. V lost 1 base to trimming and J lost 8 bases, with 12 bases between them. The CDR3 coding sequence is TGTGCCAGCAGCCAAGTGGGGGGTCTACATTCACCCCTCCACTTT. This translates into CASSQVGGLHSPLHF.

The rearrangement uses TRBV12-3 or TRBV12-4 and TRBJ2-5; D may be TRBD1 (6 bases). Trimming took off 6 bases at V and 2 bases at J, with 10 bases between the two ends. CDR3 length: 13 residues. The CDR3 reads CASRTGSQETQYF. CDR3 nucleotide sequence: TGTGCCAGCAGGACAGGTTCTCAAGAGACCCAGTACTTC.

This clone was seen a handful of times. The sample has other DNA sequences that encode this CDR3 too. The V gene is TRBV7-9, the J gene TRBJ2-7; D remains unclear. Trimming shortened V by 6 bases and J by 0 bases, and 9 bases separated the two germline ends. This CDR3 contains 13 residues. Germline V gives CDR1 SEHNR, CDR2 FQNEAQ (reference sequence). CDR3 in amino acids: CASSSPSSYEQYF. Here the CDR3 DNA reads TGTGCCAGCAGTTCCCCGAGCTCCTACGAGCAGTACTTC.

Details on this clone: The sample contains more than one DNA sequence encoding this CDR3. The chain is built from TRBV27 and TRBJ2-7; 8 bases line up with TRBD2. CDR3 length: 13 amino acids. Trimming took 2 bases from V and 3 from J; bases not matched to a gene: 0. Germline V CDR1 and CDR2: MNHEY, SMNVEV (reference sequence). The CDR3 loop is CASSLGTSYEQYF. CDR3 DNA sequence: TGTGCCAGCAGTTTAGGGACTAGCTACGAGCAGTACTTC.

J is TRBJ2-2 and V is TRBV28; 7 nucleotides line up with TRBD1. The ends lost 6 bases at V and 3 bases at J; junction bases unmatched: 7. Germline CDR1 and CDR2: MDHEN and SYDVKM. The CDR3 is made up of 15 amino acids. In DNA, the CDR3 is TGTGCCAGCAGCCCGGAACAGGGGTACACCGGGGAGCTGTTTTTT. The encoded protein is CASSPEQGYTGELFF. Complete variable domain (other parts from reference TRBV28 and TRBJ2-2): DVKVTQSSRYLVKRTGEKVFLECVQDMDHENMFWYRQDPGLGLRLIYFSYDVKMKEKGDIPEGYSVSREKKERFSLILESASTNQTSMYLCASSPEQGYTGELFFGEGSRLTVL.

The genes are TRBV19 and TRBJ2-2, with 9 bases that match TRBD2. V lost 7 bases to trimming and J lost 8 bases; unmatched junction nucleotides: 14. CDR1 and CDR2 from the germline V gene are LNHDA and SQIVND (reference sequence). The CDR3 is 16 amino acids. The CDR3 nucleotides read TGTGCCAGTATGGTAGCGGGGGTAGCGAAAGGTGGGGAGCTGTTTTTT. This translates into CASMVAGVAKGGELFF.

This clone showed up just a few times. V usage is TRBV5-1 and J usage is TRBJ1-3; possibly TRBD1 for D (5 bases). Germline-derived CDR1 and CDR2 are SGHRS and YFSETQ. V lost 0 bases, J lost 2 bases, and 12 bases lay in between. The CDR3 consists of 16 residues. CDR3 coding DNA: TGCGCCAGCAGCTTGGAGGCAGGGCGAACTGGAAACACCATATATTTT. Translating gives CASSLEAGRTGNTIYF.

The V gene is TRBV6-6, the J gene TRBJ1-5; 8 nucleotides match TRBD1. Germline CDR1 and CDR2: MNHNY and SVGAGI (reference sequence). V was clipped by 5 bases and J by 10 bases; unmatched bases: 10. The CDR3 sequence is 14 residues long. The CDR3 protein is CASSLRGLVGPQHF. The DNA for the CDR3 is TGTGCCAGCAGTCTCAGGGGGCTTGTTGGCCCCCAGCATTTT.

The V call is TRBV4-1, the J call TRBJ2-5; D may be TRBD2 (7 bases). The CDR3 is 17 residues long. CDR1 and CDR2 (germline): MGHRA, YSYEKL. Trimming stripped 1 base from V and 7 bases from J, with 22 bases between. Here the CDR3 DNA reads TGCGCCAGCAGCCAAGGCGGGGGACCCAACAAAGGGGGGACCCAGTACTTC. Translated, it gives CASSQGGGPNKGGTQYF.

The chain links TRBV12-3 or TRBV12-4 to TRBJ2-1; 10 bases are a match to TRBD2. This CDR3 is 13 amino acids long. V dropped 7 bases and J dropped 6; count of bases not matched to a gene: 3. The CDR3 nucleotides are TGTGCCAGCAAGGAGCGGGGGGGCAATGAGCAGTTCTTC. It specifies CASKERGGNEQFF.

The chain uses TRBV2 and TRBJ1-1; 7 bases align to TRBD1. Germline V CDR1 and CDR2: SNHLY, FYNNEI. The CDR3 length is 14 residues. After removal of 5 bases from V and 3 bases from J, the junction contained 6 bases not matched to a gene. The CDR3 spells CASSHTGVDTEAFF. The DNA of the CDR3 is TGTGCCAGCAGTCACACAGGGGTTGACACTGAAGCTTTCTTT.

The genes are TRBV21-1 and TRBJ2-7; no DNA check was done on the table's D call, TRBD2. TRBV21-1 is marked as a pseudogene. The CDR3 runs to 16 residues. As DNA, the CDR3 is TGTGCCAGCAGCTTTACCGGGACTAGCGGGGGCCACGAGCAGTACTTC. Its protein is CASSFTGTSGGHEQYF.

Only one count was recorded for this clone. This rearrangement joins TRBV19 to TRBJ2-3; D is possibly TRBD2 (6 bases). The CDR3 runs 15 residues. Trimming shortened V by 5 bases and J by 1 base, and 13 bases separated the two germline ends. The germline V gene encodes CDR1 LNHDA and CDR2 SQIVND (reference sequence). CDR3 sequence (DNA): TGTGCCAGTAGTCTCCCCGGGGAGGGCACAGATACGCAGTATTTT. Translation gives CASSLPGEGTDTQYF.

A single count supports this clone. The chain recombines TRBV6-5 with TRBJ2-1, with a weak D call TRBD1 (5 bases). This CDR3 is built from 15 residues. The germline gives CDR1 MNHEY, CDR2 SVGAGI. Deletions cut 11 bases from V and 5 bases from J, with 22 bases between. The CDR3 nucleotides are TGTGCCTCATTAGGGGCCGTGGTGACACACAATGAGCAGTTCTTC. Protein: CASLGAVVTHNEQFF.